This T cell receptor (beta chain) was recovered during a study of breast tumors, draining lymph nodes, adjacent tissues. General observations from the study: That most tumor T cells come from lymph nodes remained unproven.

About this clonotype itself: As yet, its antigen is unknown. A read error may be the cause here, since a much bigger clone is one base away.

CDR1 SGHNT and CDR2 YYREEE come from the germline V gene (reference sequence). The CDR3 spans 12 residues. Using its own MiXCR run on the multiplex PCR reads, TCRdb lists one record per CDR3 protein. The table has approximately 130,000 distinct CDR3 sequences, approximately 20% seen once. Breast cancer patients provided tissue from their axillary draining lymph nodes. This receptor was taken from a female donor with breast cancer. Some clones in this sample may be carry-over from other donors' samples. The rearrangement uses TRBV5-4 and TRBJ1-2; D gene unclear. Sequenced sample: axillary lymph node tissue. CDR3 in DNA: TGTGTCAGCAGACGACTGAACTATGGCTACACCTTC. Amino acid sequence: CVSRRLNYGYTF. The variable domain in full, completed from reference TRBV5-4 and TRBJ1-2, reads ETGVTQSPTHLIKTRGQQVTLRCSSQSGHNTVSWYQQALGQGPQFIFQYYREEENGRGNFPPRFSGLQFPNYSSELNVNALELDDSALYLCVSRRLNYGYTFGSGTRLTVV.